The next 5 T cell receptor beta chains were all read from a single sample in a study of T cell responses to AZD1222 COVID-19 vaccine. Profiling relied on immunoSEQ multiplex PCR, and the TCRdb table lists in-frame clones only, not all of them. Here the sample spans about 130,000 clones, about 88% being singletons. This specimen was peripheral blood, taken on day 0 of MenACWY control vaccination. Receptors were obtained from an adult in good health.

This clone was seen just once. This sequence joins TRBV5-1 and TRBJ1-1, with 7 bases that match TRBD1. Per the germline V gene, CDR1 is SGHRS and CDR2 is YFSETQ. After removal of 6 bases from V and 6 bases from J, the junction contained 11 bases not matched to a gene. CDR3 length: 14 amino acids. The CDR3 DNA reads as TGCGCCAGCACCCAGGGGGGGGCGAATCCTGAAGCTTTCTTT. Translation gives CASTQGGANPEAFF. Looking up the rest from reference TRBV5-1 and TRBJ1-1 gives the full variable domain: KAGVTQTPRYLIKTRGQQVTLSCSPISGHRSVSWYQQTPGQGLQFLFEYFSETQRNKGNFPGRFSGRQFSNSRSEMNVSTLELGDSALYLCASTQGGANPEAFFGQGTRLTVV.

The CDR3 reads CASSRDSSYGYTF. The DNA for the CDR3 is TGTGCCAGCAGCCGGGACAGTAGTTATGGCTACACCTTC. The chain couples TRBV2 to TRBJ1-2; 7 positions agree with TRBD1. CDR1 is SNHLY and CDR2 is FYNNEI in the germline V gene. J gave up 5 bases and V 6 bases, and 6 bases lay outside the gene matches. CDR3 size: 13 residues.

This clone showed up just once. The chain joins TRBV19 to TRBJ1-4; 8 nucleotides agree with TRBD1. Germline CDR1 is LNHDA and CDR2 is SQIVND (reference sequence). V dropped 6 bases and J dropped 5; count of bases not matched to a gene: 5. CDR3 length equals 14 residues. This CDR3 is CASRRGQENEKLFF. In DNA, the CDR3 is TGTGCCAGTAGGCGGGGACAGGAAAATGAAAAACTGTTTTTT.

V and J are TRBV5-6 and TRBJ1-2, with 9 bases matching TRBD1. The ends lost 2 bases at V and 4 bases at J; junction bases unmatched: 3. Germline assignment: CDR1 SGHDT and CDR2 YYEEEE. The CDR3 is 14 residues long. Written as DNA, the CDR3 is TGTGCCAGCAGCTTAGGACAGGGGATCTATGGCTACACCTTC. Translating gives CASSLGQGIYGYTF. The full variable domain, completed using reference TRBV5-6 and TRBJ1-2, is DAGVTQSPTHLIKTRGQQVTLRCSPKSGHDTVSWYQQALGQGPQFIFQYYEEEERQRGNFPDRFSGHQFPNYSSELNVNALLLGDSALYLCASSLGQGIYGYTFGSGTRLTVV.

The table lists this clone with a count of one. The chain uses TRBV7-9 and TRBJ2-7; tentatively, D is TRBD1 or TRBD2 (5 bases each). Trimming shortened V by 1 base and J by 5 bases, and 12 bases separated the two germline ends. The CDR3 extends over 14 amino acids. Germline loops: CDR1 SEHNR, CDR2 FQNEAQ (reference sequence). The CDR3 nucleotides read TGTGCCAGCAGCTTAGGAGGGGCTACGGACGAGCAGTACTTC. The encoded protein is CASSLGGATDEQYF.